Below are 5 T cell receptor beta chains sequenced from a single sample in a study of blood T cell repertoires in COVID-19. Using immunoSEQ multiplex PCR, the repertoire was profiled, and TCRdb retains in-frame clones only, with some absent. The table records some 300,000 clones, under 90% of them present only once. What was sequenced was PBMCs or T cells enriched from blood (not recorded which). These receptors were collected from a young woman who had recovered from COVID-19.

This chain joins TRBV7-2 and TRBJ2-7; 8 nucleotides agree with TRBD2. Trimming at V came to 4 bases and at J to 6 bases, leaving 8 bases not matched to a gene. The germline V gene encodes CDR1 SGHTA and CDR2 FQGNSA. This CDR3 is 14 amino acids long. CDR3 nucleotide sequence: TGTGCCAGCAGCTACTCCGGGACTAGTCCCGAGCAGTACTTC. Translating gives CASSYSGTSPEQYF.

This rearrangement joins TRBV5-1 to TRBJ1-4; 8 positions agree with TRBD1. CDR1 is SGHRS, CDR2 YFSETQ, per germline. The ends lost 4 bases at V and 4 bases at J; junction bases unmatched: 6. This CDR3 has 15 residues. The CDR3 here is CASSPRTGNNEKLFF. CDR3 sequence (DNA): TGCGCCAGCAGCCCCCGGACAGGGAATAATGAAAAACTGTTTTTT.

The chain couples TRBV9 to TRBJ1-6, with TRBD1 identical over 8 bases. CDR1 is SGDLS and CDR2 is YYNGEE in the germline V gene. The ends lost 2 bases at V and 7 bases at J; junction bases unmatched: 2. This CDR3 has 14 amino acids. CDR3 region: CASSVGQGNSPLHF. In DNA form, the CDR3 reads TGTGCCAGCAGCGTTGGACAGGGAAATTCACCCCTCCACTTT.

The chain has TRBV18 and TRBJ2-2; D perhaps matches TRBD1 (5 bases). The CDR3 sequence is 13 residues long. Germline assignment: CDR1 KGHSH and CDR2 LQKENI. V lost 3 bases, J lost 7 bases, and 9 bases lay in between. CDR3 in DNA: TGTGCCAGCTCACCTAGGACACTCGGGGAGCTGTTTTTT. It encodes CASSPRTLGELFF.

This clone occurred once. CDR3 nucleotides: TGTGCCAGCAGCCCTCCGGACAGGGTATCTTACGAGCAGTACTTC. This encodes CASSPPDRVSYEQYF. V is TRBV7-9 and J is TRBJ2-7; TRBD1 matches at 8 bases. Germline CDR1 is SEHNR and CDR2 is FQNEAQ (reference sequence). The CDR3 loop spans 15 amino acids. V shed 5 bases, J shed 4 bases, and the junction held 10 bases outside the gene matches.